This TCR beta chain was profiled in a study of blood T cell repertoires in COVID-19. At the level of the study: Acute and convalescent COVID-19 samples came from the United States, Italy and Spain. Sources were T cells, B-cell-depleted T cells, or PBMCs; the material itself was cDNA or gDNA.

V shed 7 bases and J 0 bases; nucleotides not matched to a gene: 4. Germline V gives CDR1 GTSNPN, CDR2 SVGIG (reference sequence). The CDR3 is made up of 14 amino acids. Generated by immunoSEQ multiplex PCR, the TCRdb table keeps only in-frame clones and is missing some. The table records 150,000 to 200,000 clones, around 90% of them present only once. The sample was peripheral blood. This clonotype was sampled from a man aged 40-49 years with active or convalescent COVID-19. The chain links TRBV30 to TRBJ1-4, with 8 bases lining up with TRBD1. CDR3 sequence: CALQGVATNEKLFF. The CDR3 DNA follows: TGTGCCTTACAGGGGGTCGCAACTAATGAAAAACTGTTTTTT. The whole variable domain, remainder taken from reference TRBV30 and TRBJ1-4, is SQTIHQWPATLVQPVGSPLSLECTVEGTSNPNLYWYRQAAGRGLQLLFYSVGIGQISSEVPQNLSASRPQDRQFILSSKKLLLSDSGFYLCALQGVATNEKLFFGSGTQLSVL.